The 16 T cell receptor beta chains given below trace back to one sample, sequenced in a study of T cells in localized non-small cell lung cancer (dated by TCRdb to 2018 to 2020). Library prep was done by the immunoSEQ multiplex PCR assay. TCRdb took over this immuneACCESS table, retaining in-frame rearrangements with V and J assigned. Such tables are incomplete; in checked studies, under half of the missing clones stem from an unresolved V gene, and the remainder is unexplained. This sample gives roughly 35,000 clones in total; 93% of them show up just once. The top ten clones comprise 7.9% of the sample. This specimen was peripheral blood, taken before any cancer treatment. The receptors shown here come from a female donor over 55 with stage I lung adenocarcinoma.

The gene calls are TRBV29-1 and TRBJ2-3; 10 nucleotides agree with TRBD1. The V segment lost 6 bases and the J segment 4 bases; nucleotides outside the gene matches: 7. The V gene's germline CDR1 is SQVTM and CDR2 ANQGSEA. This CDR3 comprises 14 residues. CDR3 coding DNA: TGCAGCGTCGGCGGGACAGGGGTGTCAGATACGCAGTATTTT. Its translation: CSVGGTGVSDTQYF.

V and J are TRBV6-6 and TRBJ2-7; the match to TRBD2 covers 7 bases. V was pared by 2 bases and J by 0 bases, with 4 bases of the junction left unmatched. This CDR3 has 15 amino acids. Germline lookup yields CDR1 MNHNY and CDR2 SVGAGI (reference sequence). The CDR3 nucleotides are TGTGCCAGCAGTTACACTCGCGGGGGCTCCTACGAGCAGTACTTC. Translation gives CASSYTRGGSYEQYF.

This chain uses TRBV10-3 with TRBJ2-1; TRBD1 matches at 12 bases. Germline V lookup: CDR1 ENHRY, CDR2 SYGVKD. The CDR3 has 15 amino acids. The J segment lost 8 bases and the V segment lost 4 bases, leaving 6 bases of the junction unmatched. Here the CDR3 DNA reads TGTGCCATCAGTGGTGGGGACAGGGGGCGAGATGAGCAGTTCTTC. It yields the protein CAISGGDRGRDEQFF.

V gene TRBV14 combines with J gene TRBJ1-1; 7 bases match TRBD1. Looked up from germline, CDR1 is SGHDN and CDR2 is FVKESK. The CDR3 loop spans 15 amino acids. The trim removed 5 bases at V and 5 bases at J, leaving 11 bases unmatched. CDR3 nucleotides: TGTGCCAGCAGCTCTTGGACAGGTTCCCGGACTGAAGCTTTCTTT. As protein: CASSSWTGSRTEAFF.

CDR3 sequence: CASGEGTPNEQFF. As DNA, the CDR3 is TGTGCCAGCGGCGAGGGGACTCCGAATGAGCAGTTCTTC. This chain joins TRBV7-9 and TRBJ2-1; TRBD2 might be the D (6 bases). Germline CDR1 SEHNR, CDR2 FQNEAQ (reference sequence). Trimming shortened V by 8 bases and J by 7 bases, and 15 bases separated the two germline ends. This CDR3 comprises 13 residues. Full variable domain (rest looked up from reference TRBV7-9 and TRBJ2-1): DTGVSQNPRHKITKRGQNVTFRCDPISEHNRLYWYRQTLGQGPEFLTYFQNEAQLEKSRLLSDRFSAERPKGSFSTLEIQRTEQGDSAMYLCASGEGTPNEQFFGPGTRLTVL.

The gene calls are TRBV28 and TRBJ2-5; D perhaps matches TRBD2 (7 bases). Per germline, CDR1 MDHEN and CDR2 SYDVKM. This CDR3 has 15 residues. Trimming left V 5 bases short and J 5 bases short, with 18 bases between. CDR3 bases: TGTGCCAGCAGTGGCGGCGGGGGCCGAAGGGAGACCCAGTACTTC. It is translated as CASSGGGGRRETQYF.

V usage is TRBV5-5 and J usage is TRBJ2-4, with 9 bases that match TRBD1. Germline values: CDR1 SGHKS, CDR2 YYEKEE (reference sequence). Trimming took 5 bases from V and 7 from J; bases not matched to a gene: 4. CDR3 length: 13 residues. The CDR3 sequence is CASSRDRDNIQYF. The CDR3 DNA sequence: TGTGCCAGCAGTAGGGACAGGGATAACATTCAGTACTTC. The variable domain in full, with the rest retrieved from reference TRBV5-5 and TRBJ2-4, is DAGVTQSPTHLIKTRGQQVTLRCSPISGHKSVSWYQQVLGQGPQFIFQYYEKEERGRGNFPDRFSARQFPNYSSELNVNALLLGDSALYLCASSRDRDNIQYFGAGTRLSVL.

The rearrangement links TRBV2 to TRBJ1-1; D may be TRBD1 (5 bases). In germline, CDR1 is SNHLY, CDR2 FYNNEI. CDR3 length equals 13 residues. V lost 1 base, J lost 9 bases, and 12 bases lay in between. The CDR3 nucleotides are TGTGCCAGCAGTGAAGGGACACCGCGGAAAGCTTTCTTT. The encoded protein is CASSEGTPRKAFF.

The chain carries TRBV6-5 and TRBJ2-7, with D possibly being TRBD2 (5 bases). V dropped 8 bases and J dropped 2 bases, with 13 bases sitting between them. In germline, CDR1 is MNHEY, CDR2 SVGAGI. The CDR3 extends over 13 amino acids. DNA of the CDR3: TGTGCCAGCTCAAGGACTCTTGCCTACGAGCAGTACTTC. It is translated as CASSRTLAYEQYF.

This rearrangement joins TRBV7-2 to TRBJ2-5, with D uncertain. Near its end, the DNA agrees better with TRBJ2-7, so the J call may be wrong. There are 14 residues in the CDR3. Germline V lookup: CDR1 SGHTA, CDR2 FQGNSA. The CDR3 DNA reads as TGTGCCAGCAGCTTTCCTGATCGGCCCTACGAGCAGTACTTC. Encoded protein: CASSFPDRPYEQYF.

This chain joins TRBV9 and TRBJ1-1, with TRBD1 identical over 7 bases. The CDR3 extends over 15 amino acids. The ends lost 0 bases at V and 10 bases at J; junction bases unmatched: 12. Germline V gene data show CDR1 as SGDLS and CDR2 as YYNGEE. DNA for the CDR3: TGTGCCAGCAGCGTAGCTGATGAGCCTCACAGGGGAGCTTTCTTT. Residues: CASSVADEPHRGAFF.

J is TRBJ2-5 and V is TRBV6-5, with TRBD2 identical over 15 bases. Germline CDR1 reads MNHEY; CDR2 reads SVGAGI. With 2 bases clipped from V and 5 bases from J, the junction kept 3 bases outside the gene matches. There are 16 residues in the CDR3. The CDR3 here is CASSYHGTSGGETQYF. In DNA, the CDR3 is TGTGCCAGCAGTTACCACGGGACTAGCGGGGGGGAGACCCAGTACTTC.

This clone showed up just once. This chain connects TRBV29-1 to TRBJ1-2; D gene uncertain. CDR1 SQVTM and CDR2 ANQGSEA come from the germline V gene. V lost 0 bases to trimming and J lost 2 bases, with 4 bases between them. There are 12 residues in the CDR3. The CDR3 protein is CSVEEGNYGYTF. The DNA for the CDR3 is TGCAGCGTTGAAGAGGGAAACTATGGCTACACCTTC.

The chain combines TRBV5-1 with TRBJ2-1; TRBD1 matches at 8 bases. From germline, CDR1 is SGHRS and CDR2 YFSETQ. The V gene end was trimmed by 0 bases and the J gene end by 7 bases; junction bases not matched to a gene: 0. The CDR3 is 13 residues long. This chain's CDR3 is CASSLGQGNEQFF. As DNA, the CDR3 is TGCGCCAGCAGCTTGGGACAGGGGAATGAGCAGTTCTTC.

CDR3 residues: CASSTRQASFSYNEQFF. CDR3 DNA sequence: TGTGCCAGTAGTACCCGACAGGCCTCCTTCTCCTACAATGAGCAGTTCTTC. The J gene is TRBJ2-1, the V gene TRBV19; D might be TRBD1 (6 bases). V was clipped by 4 bases and J by 0 bases, with 16 bases between them. Germline loops: CDR1 LNHDA, CDR2 SQIVND (reference sequence). This CDR3 spans 17 amino acids.

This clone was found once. CDR3 bases: TGTGCCAGCAGTCAAGGCCTAGCCAAAAACATTCAGTACTTC. Translating it yields CASSQGLAKNIQYF. This sequence joins TRBV5-4 and TRBJ2-4, with D unclear. Trimming took off 5 bases at V and 0 bases at J, with 9 bases between the two ends. Germline V gene lookup returns CDR1 SGHNT and CDR2 YYREEE (reference sequence). The CDR3 is 14 amino acids.